What follows is one T cell receptor (beta chain) and its context. What this receptor recognizes is not known. Per-base quality was not reported, and no clone a single base away is much larger than it. The CDR1 and CDR2 encoded by the germline V gene are SGHTA and FQGNSA. The junction shows trimming of 2 bases on V and 6 bases on J, plus 11 bases between the germline ends. Its CDR3 holds 14 amino acids, cysteine through phenylalanine. Only CDR3 DNA is held: 42 bases, read in frame from base 1. This specimen belongs to a study of T cell repertoires in cytomegalovirus infection (dated by TCRdb to the late 2010s). General notes on the study: Peptide stimulations targeted recently identified HLA-C-restricted CMV epitopes, whose presentation resists viral immunomodulation, together with well-studied HLA-B-restricted epitopes. Donor HLA type was relevant to the analysis, because carriage of CMV infection together with the matching HLA type was indicated by public TCR beta signatures. What the work shows at the level of the full study, not this receptor alone: In the ex vivo response, HLA-C-restricted CMV-specific TCR beta clonotypes were dominant, and in two of eight donors the single most frequent clonotype came from this HLA-C-restricted group. In both this cohort and an independent cohort of several hundred donors, the cumulative frequency of public TCR beta family members distinguished carriers of CMV infection plus the relevant HLA type.

The treatment or condition label, read with the paper, signifies: in vitro stimulation with specific CMV peptide epitopes to enrich CMV-specific T cells. The data were produced on an Illumina HiSeq 1500. TCRdb itself trimmed the public reads at Q25 with fastp, ran MiXCR and retained productive beta chains. Entries are consolidated by CDR3 protein sequence, retaining the most common genes and DNA. Within this sample are roughly 500,000 distinct CDR3 sequences, with about 44% of them counted one time only. Around 45% of the sample rests with the top ten. This material consisted of cultured PBMCs, taken from culture after CMV antigen stimulation. This receptor was taken from a human donor in good health (CMV status not recorded). Some clones in this sample may be carry-over from other donors' samples. The receptor chain draws on TRBV7-2 and TRBJ1-5; the D segment cannot be called with confidence. The sequenced DNA: TGTGCCAGCAGCTTAATTGGGGTTGGTCAGCCCCAGCATTTT. This encodes CASSLIGVGQPQHF.